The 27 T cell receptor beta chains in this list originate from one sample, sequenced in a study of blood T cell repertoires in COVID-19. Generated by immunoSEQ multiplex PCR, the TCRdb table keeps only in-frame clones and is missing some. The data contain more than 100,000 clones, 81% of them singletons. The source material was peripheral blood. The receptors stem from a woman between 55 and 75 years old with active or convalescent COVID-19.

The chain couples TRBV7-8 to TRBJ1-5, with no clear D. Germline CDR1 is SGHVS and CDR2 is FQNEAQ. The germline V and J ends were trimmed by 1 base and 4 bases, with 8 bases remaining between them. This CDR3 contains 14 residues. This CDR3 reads CASSLGPDNQPQHF. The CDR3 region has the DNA TGTGCCAGCAGCTTAGGGCCTGATAATCAGCCCCAGCATTTT.

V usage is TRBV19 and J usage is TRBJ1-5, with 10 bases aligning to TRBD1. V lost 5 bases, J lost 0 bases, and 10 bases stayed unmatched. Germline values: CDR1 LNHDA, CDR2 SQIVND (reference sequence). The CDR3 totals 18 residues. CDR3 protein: CASSSDRGPYSSNQPQHF. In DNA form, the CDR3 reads TGTGCCAGTAGTTCTGACAGGGGGCCCTACTCTAGCAATCAGCCCCAGCATTTT.

CDR3 coding DNA: TGTGCCAGCAGCCTGGGGACTAGCGGGGTTACTAGCACAGATACGCAGTATTTT. It specifies CASSLGTSGVTSTDTQYF. The chain joins TRBV4-2 to TRBJ2-3, with 13 bases identical to TRBD2. The CDR3 totals 18 residues. CDR1 is LGHNA, CDR2 YNFKEQ, per germline. The junction had 7 bases not matched to a gene; V was cut back by 4 bases and J by 0 bases.

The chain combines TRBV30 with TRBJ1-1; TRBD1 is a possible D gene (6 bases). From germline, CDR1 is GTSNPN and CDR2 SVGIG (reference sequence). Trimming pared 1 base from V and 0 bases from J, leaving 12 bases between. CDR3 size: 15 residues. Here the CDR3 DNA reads TGTGCCTGGAGTGCCGGGTACAGGGTGAACACTGAAGCTTTCTTT. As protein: CAWSAGYRVNTEAFF.

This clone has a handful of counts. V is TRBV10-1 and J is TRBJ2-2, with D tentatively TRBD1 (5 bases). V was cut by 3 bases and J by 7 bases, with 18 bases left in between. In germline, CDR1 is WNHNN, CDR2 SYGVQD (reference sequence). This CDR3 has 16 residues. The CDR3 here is CASSESRTRSIGELFF. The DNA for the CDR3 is TGCGCCAGCAGTGAATCTAGGACACGGTCCATCGGGGAGCTGTTTTTT.

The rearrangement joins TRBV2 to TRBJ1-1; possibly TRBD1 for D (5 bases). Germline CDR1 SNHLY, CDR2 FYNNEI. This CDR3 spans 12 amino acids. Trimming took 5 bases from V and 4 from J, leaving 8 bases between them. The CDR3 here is CASSQGFTEAFF. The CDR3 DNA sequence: TGTGCCAGCAGTCAGGGATTCACTGAAGCTTTCTTT.

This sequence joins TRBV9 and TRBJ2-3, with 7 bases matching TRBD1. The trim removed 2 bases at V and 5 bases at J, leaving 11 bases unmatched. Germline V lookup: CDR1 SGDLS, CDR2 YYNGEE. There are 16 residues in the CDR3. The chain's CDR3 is CASSVGTDTVLDTQYF. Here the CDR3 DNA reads TGTGCCAGCAGCGTCGGGACAGACACAGTTCTAGATACGCAGTATTTT.

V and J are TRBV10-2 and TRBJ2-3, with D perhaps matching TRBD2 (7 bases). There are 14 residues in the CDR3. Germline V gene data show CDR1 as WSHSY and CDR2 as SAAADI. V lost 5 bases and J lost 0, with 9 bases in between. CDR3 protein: CASSRGASTDTQYF. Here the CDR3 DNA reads TGCGCCAGCAGTCGGGGGGCTAGCACAGATACGCAGTATTTT.

The CDR3 nucleotides are TGTGCCAGCAGCATCACTAGCGGGAGTTCTACAGATACGCAGTATTTT. This sequence encodes CASSITSGSSTDTQYF. The rearrangement links TRBV7-3 to TRBJ2-3; the match to TRBD2 covers 11 bases. The CDR3 has 16 residues. With V trimmed by 5 bases and J by 3 bases, 7 bases remained unmatched. In germline, CDR1 is SGHTA, CDR2 FQGTGA.

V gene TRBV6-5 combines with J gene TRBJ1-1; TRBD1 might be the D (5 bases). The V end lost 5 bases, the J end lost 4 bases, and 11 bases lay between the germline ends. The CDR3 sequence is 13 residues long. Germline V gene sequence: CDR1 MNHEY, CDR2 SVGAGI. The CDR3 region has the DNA TGTGCCAGCAGTATTCGGGGGGGCACTGAAGCTTTCTTT. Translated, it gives CASSIRGGTEAFF.

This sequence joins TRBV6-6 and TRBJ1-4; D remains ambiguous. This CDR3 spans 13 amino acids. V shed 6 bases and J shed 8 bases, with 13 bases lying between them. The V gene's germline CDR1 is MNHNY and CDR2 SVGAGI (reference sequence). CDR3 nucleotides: TGTGCCAGCAGATCCGGGATCTCGGAAAAACTGTTTTTT. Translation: CASRSGISEKLFF.

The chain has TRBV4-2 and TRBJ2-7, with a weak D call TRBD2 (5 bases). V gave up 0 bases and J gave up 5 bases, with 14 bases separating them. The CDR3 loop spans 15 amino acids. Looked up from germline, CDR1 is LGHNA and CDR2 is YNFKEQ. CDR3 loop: CASSQDVVGGHEQYF. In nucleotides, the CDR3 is TGTGCCAGCAGCCAAGATGTAGTAGGAGGCCACGAGCAGTACTTC.

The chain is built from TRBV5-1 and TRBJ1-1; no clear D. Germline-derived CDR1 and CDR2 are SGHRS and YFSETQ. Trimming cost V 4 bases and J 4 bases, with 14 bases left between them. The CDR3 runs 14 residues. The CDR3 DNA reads TGCGCCAGCAGCCTAGCCTACAGAGGCACTGAAGCTTTCTTT. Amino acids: CASSLAYRGTEAFF.

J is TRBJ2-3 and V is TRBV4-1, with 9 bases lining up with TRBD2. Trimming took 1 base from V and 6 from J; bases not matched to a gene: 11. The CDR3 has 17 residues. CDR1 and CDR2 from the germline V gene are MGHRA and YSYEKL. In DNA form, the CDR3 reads TGCGCCAGCAGCCAAGTTGATAGCGGGGGCCCTTGGGATACGCAGTATTTT. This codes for CASSQVDSGGPWDTQYF.

Here the CDR3 reads CASSLVVNTEAFF. As DNA, the CDR3 is TGTGCCAGCAGCTTAGTAGTGAACACTGAAGCTTTCTTT. This sequence joins TRBV11-2 and TRBJ1-1; D uncertain. The V end lost 1 base, the J end lost 0 bases, and 3 bases lay between the germline ends. CDR1 is SGHAT, CDR2 FQNNGV, per germline. The CDR3 consists of 13 residues. Full variable domain (outside the CDR3, taken from reference TRBV11-2 and TRBJ1-1): EAGVAQSPRYKIIEKRQSVAFWCNPISGHATLYWYQQILGQGPKLLIQFQNNGVVDDSQLPKDRFSAERLKGVDSTLKIQPAKLEDSAVYLCASSLVVNTEAFFGQGTRLTVV.

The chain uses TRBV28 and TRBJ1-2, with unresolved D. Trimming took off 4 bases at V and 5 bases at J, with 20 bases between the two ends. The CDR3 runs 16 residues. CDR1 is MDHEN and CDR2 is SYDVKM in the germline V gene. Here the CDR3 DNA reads TGTGCCAGCAGTTCGTCCGAGGCTTCTGGCCGATATGGCTACACCTTC. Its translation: CASSSSEASGRYGYTF.

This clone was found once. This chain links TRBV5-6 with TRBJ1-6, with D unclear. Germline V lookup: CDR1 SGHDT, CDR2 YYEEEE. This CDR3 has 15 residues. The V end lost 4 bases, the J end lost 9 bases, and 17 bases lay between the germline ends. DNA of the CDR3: TGTGCCAGCAGCCCGGGCCCGACCGGGGTTTCACCCCTCCACTTT. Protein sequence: CASSPGPTGVSPLHF.

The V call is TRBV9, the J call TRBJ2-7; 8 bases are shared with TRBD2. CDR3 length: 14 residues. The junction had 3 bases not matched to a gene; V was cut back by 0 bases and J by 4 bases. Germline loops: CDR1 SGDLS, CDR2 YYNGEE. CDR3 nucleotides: TGTGCCAGCAGCGTAGTCAGCGGGAGTTACGAGCAGTACTTC. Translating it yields CASSVVSGSYEQYF.

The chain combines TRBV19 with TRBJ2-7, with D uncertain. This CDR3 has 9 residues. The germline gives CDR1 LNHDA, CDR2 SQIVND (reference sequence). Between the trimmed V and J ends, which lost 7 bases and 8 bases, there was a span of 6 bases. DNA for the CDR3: TGTGCCAGTAACCACAAGCAGTACGTC. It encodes CASNHKQYV.

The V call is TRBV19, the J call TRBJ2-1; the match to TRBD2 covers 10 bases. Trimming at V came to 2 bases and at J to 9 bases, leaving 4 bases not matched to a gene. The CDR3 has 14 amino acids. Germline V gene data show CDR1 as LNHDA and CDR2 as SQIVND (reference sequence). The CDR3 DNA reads TGTGCCAGTAGTATACTAGCGGGAGTTAGTGAGCAGTTCTTC. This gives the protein CASSILAGVSEQFF.

CDR3 DNA: TGCGCCAGCAGCTTGGAGCCAGGGGACTACGAGCAGTACTTC. This sequence encodes CASSLEPGDYEQYF. The chain combines TRBV5-1 with TRBJ2-7; TRBD1 is a possible D gene (6 bases). V lost 0 bases and J 3 bases, leaving 10 bases between the germline ends. This CDR3 has 14 amino acids. Germline V gives CDR1 SGHRS, CDR2 YFSETQ.

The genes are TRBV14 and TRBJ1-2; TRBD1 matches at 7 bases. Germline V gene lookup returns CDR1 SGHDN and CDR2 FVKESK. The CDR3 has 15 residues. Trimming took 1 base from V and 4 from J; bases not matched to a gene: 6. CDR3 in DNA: TGTGCCAGCAGCCAAGCCTCGACAGGGATCTATGGCTACACCTTC. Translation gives CASSQASTGIYGYTF.

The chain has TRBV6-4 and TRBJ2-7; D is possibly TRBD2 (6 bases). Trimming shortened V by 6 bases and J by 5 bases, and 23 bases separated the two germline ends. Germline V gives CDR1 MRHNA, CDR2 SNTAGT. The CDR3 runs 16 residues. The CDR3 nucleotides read TGTGCCAGCAGCCTCTCTAGTCGGGGGATTAGCCACGAGCAGTACTTC. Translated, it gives CASSLSSRGISHEQYF.

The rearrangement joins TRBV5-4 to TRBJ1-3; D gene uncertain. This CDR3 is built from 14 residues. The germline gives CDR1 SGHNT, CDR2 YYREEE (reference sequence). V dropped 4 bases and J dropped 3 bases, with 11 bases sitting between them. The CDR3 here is CASSGGVLGNTIYF. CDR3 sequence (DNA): TGTGCCAGCAGCGGAGGAGTCCTTGGAAACACCATATATTTT.

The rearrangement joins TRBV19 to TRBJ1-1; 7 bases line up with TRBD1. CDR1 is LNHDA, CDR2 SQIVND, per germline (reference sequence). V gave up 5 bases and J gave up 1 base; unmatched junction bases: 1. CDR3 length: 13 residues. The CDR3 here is CASSDRANTEAFF. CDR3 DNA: TGTGCCAGTAGTGACAGGGCGAACACTGAAGCTTTCTTT. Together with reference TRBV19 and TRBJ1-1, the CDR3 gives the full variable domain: DGGITQSPKYLFRKEGQNVTLSCEQNLNHDAMYWYRQDPGQGLRLIYYSQIVNDFQKGDIAEGYSVSREKKESFPLTVTSAQKNPTAFYLCASSDRANTEAFFGQGTRLTVV.

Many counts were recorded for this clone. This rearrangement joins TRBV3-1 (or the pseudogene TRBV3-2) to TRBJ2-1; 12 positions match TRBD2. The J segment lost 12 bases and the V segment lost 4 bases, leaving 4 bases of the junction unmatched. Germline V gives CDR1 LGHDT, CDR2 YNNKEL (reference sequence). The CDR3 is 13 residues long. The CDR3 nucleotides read TGTGCCAGCAGCCCGACTAGCGGGAGCGCGCAGTTCTTC. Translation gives CASSPTSGSAQFF.

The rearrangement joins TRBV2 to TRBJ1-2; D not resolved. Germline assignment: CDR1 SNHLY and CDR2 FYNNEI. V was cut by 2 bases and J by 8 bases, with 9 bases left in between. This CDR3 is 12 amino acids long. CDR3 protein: CASSETSRGYTF. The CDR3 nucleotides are TGTGCCAGCAGTGAAACTAGTCGCGGCTACACCTTC.